The source of this TCR beta chain is a study of CD8 T cells in ankylosing spondylitis. Study-wide findings and caveats: Roughly 8 highly homologous variants made up a TCR beta motif, and this motif appeared characteristic of ankylosing spondylitis blood. Earlier work had already found some motif variants in reactive arthritis synovial fluid and blood. Enrichment of disease-linked clones was reportedly significant in matched ankylosing spondylitis synovial fluid.

Trimming cost V 5 bases and J 0 bases, with 14 bases left between them. The V gene's germline CDR1 is MNHEY and CDR2 SMNVEV (reference sequence). The CDR3 loop spans 17 amino acids. 5'-RACE, quantitative and with molecular barcodes, yielded the TCR beta libraries. Via MiXCR, TCRdb re-called the 5' RACE reads, giving one row per CDR3 protein. The data hold about 510,000 distinct CDR3 sequences, with over 4% observed a single time. This clonotype was counted at least ten times. The antigen remains unidentified. Sequencing was carried out using blood, either unsorted or a sorted T cell fraction (not recorded which). This receptor was obtained from a male donor with ankylosing spondylitis. The chain employs TRBV27 and TRBJ1-6, with D perhaps TRBD1 (6 bases). The CDR3: CASSLHDRSSYNSPLHF. In DNA form, the CDR3 reads TGTGCCAGCAGTCTACACGACAGGAGCTCCTATAATTCACCCCTCCACTTT.